This TCR beta chain was observed in a study of breast tumors, draining lymph nodes, adjacent tissues. CDR1 and CDR2 (germline): KGHSH, LQKENI. There are 14 residues in the CDR3. Study-level findings and limits: Tumor repertoires ranked between lymph nodes and nontumor tissue in diversity, with V and J gene preferences. Compared with basal-like, luminal-like tumors shared significantly more repertoire with nontumor tissue. Tumor T cell lymph node origin was a supported hypothesis, not proven. Findings are consistent with lymph node origin and intratumoral expansion of most tumor T cells.

TCRdb processed the multiplex PCR reads anew with MiXCR; each CDR3 protein has one entry. The sample has some 52,000 distinct CDR3 sequences, approximately 45% seen once. This clonotype was seen just once. Its specificity is unknown. An end of the junction differs from the germline gene, which may be a read error. This TCR came from a female donor with breast cancer. Some clones in this sample may be carry-over from other donors' samples. The chain is built from TRBV18 and TRBJ1-2, with unresolved D. The material sequenced was breast tumor tissue. CDR3 nucleotide sequence: TGTGCCAGCCCACCAGACCCAAAGGACTGTGGCTACACCTTC. It translates to CASPPDPKDCGYTF.